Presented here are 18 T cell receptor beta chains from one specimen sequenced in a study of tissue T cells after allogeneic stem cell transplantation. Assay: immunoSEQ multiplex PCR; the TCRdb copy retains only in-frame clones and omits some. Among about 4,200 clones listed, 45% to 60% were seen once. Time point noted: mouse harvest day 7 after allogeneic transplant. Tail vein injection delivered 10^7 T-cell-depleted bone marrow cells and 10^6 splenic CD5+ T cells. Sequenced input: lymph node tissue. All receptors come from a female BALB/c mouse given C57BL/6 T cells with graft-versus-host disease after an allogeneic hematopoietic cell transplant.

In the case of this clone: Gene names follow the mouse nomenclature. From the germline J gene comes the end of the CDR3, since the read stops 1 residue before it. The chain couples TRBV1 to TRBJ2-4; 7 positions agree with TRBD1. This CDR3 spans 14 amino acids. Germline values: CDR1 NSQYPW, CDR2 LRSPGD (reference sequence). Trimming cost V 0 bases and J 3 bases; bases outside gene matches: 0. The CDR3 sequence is CTCSADRGQNTLYF. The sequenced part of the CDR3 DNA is TGCACCTGCAGTGCAGACAGGGGGCAAAACACCTTGTAC.

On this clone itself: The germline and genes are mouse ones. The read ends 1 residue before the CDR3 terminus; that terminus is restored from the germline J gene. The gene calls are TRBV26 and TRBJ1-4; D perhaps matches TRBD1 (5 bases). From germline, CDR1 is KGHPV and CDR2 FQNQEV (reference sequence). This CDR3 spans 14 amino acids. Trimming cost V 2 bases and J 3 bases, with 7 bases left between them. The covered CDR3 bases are TGTGCCAGCAGTCTGCGGGGGACCAACGAAAGATTATTT. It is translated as CASSLRGTNERLF. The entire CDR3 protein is CASSLRGTNERLFF.

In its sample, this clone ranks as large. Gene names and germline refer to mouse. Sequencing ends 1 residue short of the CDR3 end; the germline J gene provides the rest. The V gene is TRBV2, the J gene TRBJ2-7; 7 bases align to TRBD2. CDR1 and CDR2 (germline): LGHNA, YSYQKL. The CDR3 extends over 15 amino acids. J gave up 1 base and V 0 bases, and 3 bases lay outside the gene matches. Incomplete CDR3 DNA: TGTGCCAGCAGCCAAGAGGGCTGGGGGTCCTATGAACAGTAC. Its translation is CASSQEGWGSYEQY. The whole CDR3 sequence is CASSQEGWGSYEQYF.

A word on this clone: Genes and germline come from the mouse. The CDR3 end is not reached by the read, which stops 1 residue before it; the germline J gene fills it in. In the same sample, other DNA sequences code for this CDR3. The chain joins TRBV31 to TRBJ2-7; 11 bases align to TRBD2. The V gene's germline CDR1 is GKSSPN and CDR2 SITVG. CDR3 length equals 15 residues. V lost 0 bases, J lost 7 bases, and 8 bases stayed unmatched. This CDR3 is CAWSLHWGGGGEQYF. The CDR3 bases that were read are TGTGCCTGGAGTCTCCACTGGGGGGGCGGGGGGGAACAGTAC.

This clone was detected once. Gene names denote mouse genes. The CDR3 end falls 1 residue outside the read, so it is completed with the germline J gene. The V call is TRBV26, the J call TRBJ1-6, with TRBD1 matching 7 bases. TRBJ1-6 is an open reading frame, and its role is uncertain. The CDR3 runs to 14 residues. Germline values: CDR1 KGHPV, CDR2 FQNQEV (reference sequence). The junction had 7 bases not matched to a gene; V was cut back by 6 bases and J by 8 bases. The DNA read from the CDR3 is TGTGCCAGCAGCCACAGGGGAGGGGATTCGCCCCTCTAC. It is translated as CASSHRGGDSPLY. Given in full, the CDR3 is CASSHRGGDSPLYF.

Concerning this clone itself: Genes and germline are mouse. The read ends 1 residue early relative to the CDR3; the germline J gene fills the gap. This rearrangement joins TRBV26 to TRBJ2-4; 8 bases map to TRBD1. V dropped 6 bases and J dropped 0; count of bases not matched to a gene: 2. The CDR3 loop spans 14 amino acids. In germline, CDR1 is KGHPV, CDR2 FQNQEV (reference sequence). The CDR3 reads CASRDRDSQNTLYF. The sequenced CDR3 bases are TGTGCCAGCAGGGACAGGGATAGTCAAAACACCTTGTAC.

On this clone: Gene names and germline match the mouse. The CDR3 bases that were read are TGTGCCAGCAGTGATGTCCAGGGGGCGCTCGGAAATACGCTCTAT. Amino acids: CASSDVQGALGNTLY. The full CDR3 sequence reads CASSDVQGALGNTLYF. This chain uses TRBV13-1 with TRBJ1-3; 8 bases line up with TRBD1. The read terminates 1 residue ahead of where the CDR3 ends, so the germline J gene completes it. The V segment lost 0 bases and the J segment 4 bases; nucleotides outside the gene matches: 6. Germline loops: CDR1 NSHNY, CDR2 SYGAGN. There are 16 residues in the CDR3.

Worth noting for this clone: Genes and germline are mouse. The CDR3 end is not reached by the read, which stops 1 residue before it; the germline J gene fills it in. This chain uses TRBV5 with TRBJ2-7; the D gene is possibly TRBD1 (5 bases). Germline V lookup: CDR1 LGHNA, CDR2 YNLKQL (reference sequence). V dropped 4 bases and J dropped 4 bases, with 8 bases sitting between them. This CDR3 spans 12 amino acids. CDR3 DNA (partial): TGTGCCAGCAGCCCCCAGGGTTATGAACAGTAC. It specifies CASSPQGYEQY. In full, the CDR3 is CASSPQGYEQYF.

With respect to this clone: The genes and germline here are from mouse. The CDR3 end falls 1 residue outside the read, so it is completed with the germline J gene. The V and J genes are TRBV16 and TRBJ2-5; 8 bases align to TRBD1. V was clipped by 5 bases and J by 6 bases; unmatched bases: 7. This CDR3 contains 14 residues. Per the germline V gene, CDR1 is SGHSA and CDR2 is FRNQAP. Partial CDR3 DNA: TGTGCAAGCAGCCCTCAGGGGGCGCGGGACACCCAGTAC. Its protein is CASSPQGARDTQY. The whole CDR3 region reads CASSPQGARDTQYF.

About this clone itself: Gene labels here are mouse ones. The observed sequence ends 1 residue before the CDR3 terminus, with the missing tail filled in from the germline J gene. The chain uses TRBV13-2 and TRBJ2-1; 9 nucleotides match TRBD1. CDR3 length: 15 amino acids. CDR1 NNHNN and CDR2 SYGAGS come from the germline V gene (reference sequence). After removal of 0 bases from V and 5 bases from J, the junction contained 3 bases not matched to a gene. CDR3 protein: CASGDDRGRDAEQFF. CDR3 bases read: TGTGCCAGCGGTGATGACAGGGGGCGCGATGCTGAGCAGTTC.

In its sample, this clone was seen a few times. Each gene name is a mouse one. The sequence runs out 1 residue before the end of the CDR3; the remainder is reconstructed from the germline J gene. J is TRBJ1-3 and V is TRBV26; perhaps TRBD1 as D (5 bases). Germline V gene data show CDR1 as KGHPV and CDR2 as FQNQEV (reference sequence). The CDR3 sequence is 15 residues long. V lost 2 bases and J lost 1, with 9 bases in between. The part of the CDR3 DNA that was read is TGTGCCAGCAGTCTGCAGGACATCTCTGGAAATACGCTCTAT. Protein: CASSLQDISGNTLY. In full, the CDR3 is CASSLQDISGNTLYF.

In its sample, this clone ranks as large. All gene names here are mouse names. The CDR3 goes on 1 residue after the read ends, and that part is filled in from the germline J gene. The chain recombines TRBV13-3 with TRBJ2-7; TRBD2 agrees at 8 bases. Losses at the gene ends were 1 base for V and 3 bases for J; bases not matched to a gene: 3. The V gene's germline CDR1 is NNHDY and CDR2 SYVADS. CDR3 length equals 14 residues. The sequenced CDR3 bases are TGTGCCAGCAGTGATTCCTGGGGGGTCTATGAACAGTAC. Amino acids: CASSDSWGVYEQY. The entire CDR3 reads CASSDSWGVYEQYF.

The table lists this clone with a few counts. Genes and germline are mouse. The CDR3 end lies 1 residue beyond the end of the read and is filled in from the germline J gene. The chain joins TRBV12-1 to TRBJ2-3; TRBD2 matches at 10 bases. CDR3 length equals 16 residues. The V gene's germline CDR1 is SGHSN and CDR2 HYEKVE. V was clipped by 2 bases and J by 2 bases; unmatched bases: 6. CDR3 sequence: CASSPDWGSVAETLYF. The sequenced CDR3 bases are TGTGCCAGCTCTCCGGACTGGGGGTCTGTTGCAGAAACGCTGTAT.

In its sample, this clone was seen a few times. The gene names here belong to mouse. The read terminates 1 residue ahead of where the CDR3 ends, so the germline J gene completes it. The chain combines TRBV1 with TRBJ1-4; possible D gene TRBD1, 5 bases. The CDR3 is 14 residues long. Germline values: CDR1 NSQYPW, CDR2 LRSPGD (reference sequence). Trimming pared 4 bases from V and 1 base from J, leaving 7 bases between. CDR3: CTCSVRGSNERLFF. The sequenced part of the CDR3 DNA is TGCACCTGCAGTGTGAGGGGTTCCAACGAAAGATTATTT. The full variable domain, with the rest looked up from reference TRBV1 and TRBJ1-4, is VTLLEQNPRWRLVPRGQAVNLRCILKNSQYPWMSWYQQDLQKQLQWLFTLRSPGDKEVKSLPGADYLATRVTDTELRLQVANMSQGRTLYCTCSVRGSNERLFFGHGTKLSVL.

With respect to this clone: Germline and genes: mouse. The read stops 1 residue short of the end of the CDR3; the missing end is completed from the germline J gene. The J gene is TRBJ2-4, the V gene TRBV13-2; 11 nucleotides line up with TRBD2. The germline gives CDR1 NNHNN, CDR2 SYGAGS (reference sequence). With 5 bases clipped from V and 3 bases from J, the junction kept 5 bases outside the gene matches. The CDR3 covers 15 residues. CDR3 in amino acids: CASGTGTGGQNTLYF. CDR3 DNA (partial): TGTGCCAGCGGCACCGGGACTGGGGGCCAAAACACCTTGTAC.

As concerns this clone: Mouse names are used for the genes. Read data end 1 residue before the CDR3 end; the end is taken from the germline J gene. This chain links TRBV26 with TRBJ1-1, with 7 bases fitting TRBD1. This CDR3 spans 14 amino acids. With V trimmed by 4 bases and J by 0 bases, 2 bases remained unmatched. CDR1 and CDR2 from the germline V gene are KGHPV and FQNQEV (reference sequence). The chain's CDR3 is CASSRTGENTEVFF. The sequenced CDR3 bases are TGTGCCAGCAGTCGAACAGGGGAGAACACAGAAGTCTTC. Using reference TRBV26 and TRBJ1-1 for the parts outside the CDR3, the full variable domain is NSKVIQTPRYLVKGQGQKAKMRCIPEKGHPVVFWYQQNKNNEFKFLINFQNQEVLQQIDMTEKRFSAECPSNSPCSLEIQSSEAGDSALYLCASSRTGENTEVFFGKGTRLTVV.

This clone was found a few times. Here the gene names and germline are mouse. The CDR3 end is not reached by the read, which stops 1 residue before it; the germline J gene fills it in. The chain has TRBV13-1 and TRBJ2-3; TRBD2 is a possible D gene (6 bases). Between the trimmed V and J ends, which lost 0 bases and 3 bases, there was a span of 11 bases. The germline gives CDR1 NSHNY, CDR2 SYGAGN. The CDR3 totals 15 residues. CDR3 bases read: TGTGCCAGCAGTGATGCTGGGTGGGGGGCAGAAACGCTGTAT. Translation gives CASSDAGWGAETLY. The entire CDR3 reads CASSDAGWGAETLYF.

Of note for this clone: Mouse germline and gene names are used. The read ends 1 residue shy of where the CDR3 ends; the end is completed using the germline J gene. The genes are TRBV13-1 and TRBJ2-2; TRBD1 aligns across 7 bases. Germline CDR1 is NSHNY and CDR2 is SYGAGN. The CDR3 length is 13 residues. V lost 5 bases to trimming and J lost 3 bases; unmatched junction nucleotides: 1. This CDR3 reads CASRDRYTGQLYF. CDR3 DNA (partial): TGTGCCAGCAGGGACAGGTACACCGGGCAGCTCTAC.